The next 8 T cell receptor beta chains were all read from a single sample in a study of blood T cells in healthy people across ages. Primed by a sample-barcoded 5' primer and a J-beta primer mix, a second PCR proceeded for about 6 to 12 cycles. Each CDR3 protein gets one entry after TCRdb re-called the 5' RACE reads with MiXCR. Among approximately 1,700,000 distinct CDR3 sequences listed, approximately 39% were seen once. The sample consisted of blood. The receptors here all came from a human donor in good health.

The chain carries TRBV7-6 and TRBJ1-2; the D is unclear. V shed 1 base and J shed 7 bases, with 16 bases lying between them. The CDR3 loop spans 15 amino acids. Per the germline V gene, CDR1 is SGHVS and CDR2 is FNYEAQ. DNA of the CDR3: TGTGCCAGCAGCTTAGGGGCAGGCGTCGACTCTGGCTACACCTTC. Translating it yields CASSLGAGVDSGYTF.

The V and J genes are TRBV6-6 and TRBJ2-5; TRBD1 matches at 9 bases. Germline values: CDR1 MNHNY, CDR2 SVGAGI (reference sequence). With 6 bases clipped from V and 3 bases from J, the junction kept 8 bases outside the gene matches. This CDR3 region has 15 residues. As DNA, the CDR3 is TGTGCCAGCAGCTTGGGGACAGGGAGGGAAGAGACCCAGTACTTC. The encoded protein is CASSLGTGREETQYF.

The chain couples TRBV7-2 to TRBJ2-7, with D perhaps TRBD2 (5 bases). CDR3 size: 16 residues. Per the germline V gene, CDR1 is SGHTA and CDR2 is FQGNSA. V lost 1 base, J lost 0 bases, and 13 bases lay in between. The CDR3 DNA follows: TGTGCCAGCAGCTTAGTTCCGGACTCATCCTCCTACGAGCAGTACTTC. Translation gives CASSLVPDSSSYEQYF.

The chain couples TRBV5-1 to TRBJ1-5; perhaps TRBD1 as D (5 bases). Germline assignment: CDR1 SGHRS and CDR2 YFSETQ. The CDR3 runs 17 residues. Trimming cost V 7 bases and J 1 base, with 21 bases left between them. As DNA, the CDR3 is TGCGCCAGCGGCGAAGGGACGCCTAAAGGAAGCAATCAGCCCCAGCATTTT. Amino acids: CASGEGTPKGSNQPQHF.

V is TRBV29-1 and J is TRBJ2-6; possibly TRBD1 or TRBD2 for D (5 bases each). This CDR3 contains 15 residues. Trimming removed 4 bases from V and 0 bases from J, with 10 bases in between. Germline V gene sequence: CDR1 SQVTM, CDR2 ANQGSEA. CDR3 amino acids: CSVAGAISGANVLTF. CDR3 nucleotide sequence: TGCAGCGTTGCCGGGGCCATCTCTGGGGCCAACGTCCTGACTTTC.

The chain carries TRBV12-3 or TRBV12-4 and TRBJ1-2; 7 bases line up with TRBD1. The length of the CDR3 is 13 residues. V dropped 3 bases and J dropped 6; count of bases not matched to a gene: 4. The CDR3 nucleotides read TGTGCCAGCAGTTTCGGGACAGAGAATGGCTACACCTTC. Protein: CASSFGTENGYTF.

This clonotype came up many times. The chain carries TRBV12-3 or TRBV12-4 and TRBJ1-1, with a tentative D call TRBD1 (5 bases). The CDR3 is 12 residues long. V lost 8 bases and J lost 4, with 11 bases in between. The CDR3 is CASRRGGTEAFF. The DNA for the CDR3 is TGTGCCAGCCGCCGGGGGGGCACTGAAGCTTTCTTT.

The gene calls are TRBV5-1 and TRBJ2-7; D unresolved. Germline V gene data show CDR1 as SGHRS and CDR2 as YFSETQ. The CDR3 has 13 amino acids. V shed 3 bases and J shed 5 bases, with 12 bases lying between them. The CDR3 region has the DNA TGCGCCAGCAGCTCGAAGGGTTGGAACGAGCAGTACTTC. Translating gives CASSSKGWNEQYF.